This T cell receptor beta chain was sequenced for a study of cytomegalovirus exposure and HLA in healthy donors. Study in general: The early release's HLA-typed donors yielded some 85 million unique TCRs.

Primers: 60 Vbeta forward and 13 Jbeta reverse. Profiled with immunoSEQ multiplex PCR; TCRdb holds only in-frame clones, not every one. The sample yields 30,000 to 35,000 clones, approximately 80% seen once. About this clone: Its antigen is not identified.

Findings of the study overall: In a later analysis, the majority of CMV-associated beta chains seemingly showed HLA restriction. Associated with cytomegalovirus, according to the listing, were 150 to 200 TCR beta chains.

The origin of this receptor is a woman under 30 in good health and CMV-seronegative. Source material: PBMCs.

CDR3 amino acids: CASNEGQASYGYTF. Written as DNA, the CDR3 is TGTGCCAGCAACGAGGGACAGGCGTCCTATGGCTACACCTTC. V and J are TRBV7-9 and TRBJ1-2; 8 nucleotides line up with TRBD1. V gave up 7 bases and J gave up 4 bases; unmatched junction bases: 8. CDR3 length: 14 amino acids. Germline CDR1 is SEHNR and CDR2 is FQNEAQ (reference sequence).